Presented here are 2 T cell receptor beta chains from one specimen sequenced in a study of blood T cell repertoires in COVID-19. TCRdb keeps only in-frame clones here, not all; method: immunoSEQ multiplex PCR. The table shows 200,000 to 300,000 clones, with more than 85% occurring only once. Sequenced sample: peripheral blood. The receptors were sampled from an older woman with COVID-19, enrolled during active disease.

J is TRBJ2-7 and V is TRBV20-1; the D gene is possibly TRBD2 (6 bases). V was shortened by 3 bases and J by 9 bases, with 21 bases between the two germline ends. The length of the CDR3 is 14 residues. Germline CDR1 DFQATT, CDR2 SNEGSKA (reference sequence). This CDR3 is CSASLGADAEGQYF. In DNA form, the CDR3 reads TGCAGTGCTAGTCTCGGCGCAGACGCGGAGGGGCAGTACTTC.

The V gene is TRBV7-9, the J gene TRBJ1-5; 12 nucleotides align to TRBD1. This CDR3 contains 18 residues. From germline, CDR1 is SEHNR and CDR2 FQNEAQ (reference sequence). The junction had 8 bases not matched to a gene; V was cut back by 5 bases and J by 0 bases. This chain's CDR3 is CASSLGTGGDPSNQPQHF. The CDR3 nucleotides read TGTGCCAGCAGCCTGGGGACAGGGGGCGATCCTAGCAATCAGCCCCAGCATTTT.